The present TCR beta chain was sequenced within a study of blood T cell repertoires in COVID-19. Study-wide background: The United States, Italy and Spain supplied acute and convalescent COVID-19 samples. From T cells, B-cell-depleted T cells, or PBMCs came the material, which was cDNA or gDNA.

In the original workflow: Amplification of reference gene primers was used by the study to estimate nucleated cell counts. Only in-frame clones appear in the TCRdb table, and some are missing; sequencing was by immunoSEQ multiplex PCR. V and J calls and clone size are as listed in that table; D and trimming were resolved from the DNA. The sample lists about 480,000 clones; nearly 90% were seen once. This CDR3 is 12 amino acids long. The V and J ends lost 5 bases and 6 bases respectively, with 8 bases between them. A Seattle source enrolled patients during active infection and followed them longitudinally.

Specimen: peripheral blood. V and J are TRBV12-3 or TRBV12-4 and TRBJ1-5; D not certain. The sequence derives from a man aged 18 to 30 with COVID-19, enrolled during active disease. The CDR3 DNA reads as TGTGCCAGCAGTCAGGCCGGTCAGCCCCAGCATTTT. It is translated as CASSQAGQPQHF.